Each of the 8 T cell receptor delta chains below was sequenced from the same sample in a study of gamma-delta T cells after stem cell transplantation (dated by TCRdb to 2016 to 2018). To prepare the library, RT-PCR was applied. The sequencer was an Illumina MiSeq. Clone calls in TCRdb were regenerated from the public reads with CATT, after which identical DNA sequences shared one row. The sample has about 5,000 delta-chain clones on record, 1.5% to 2.5% of them singletons. Together, the top ten hold 25% to 40% of the sample. Sequencing used gamma-delta T cells. The receptors shown here come from a human donor. It is not recorded whose cells these are; they may come from a transplant donor.

This chain uses TRDV2 with TRDJ1; TRDD3 agrees at 8 bases. Germline V gene sequence: CDR1 GEAIGNYY, CDR2 EKD. The CDR3 is made up of 19 amino acids. With V trimmed by 2 bases and J by 0 bases, 16 bases remained unmatched. The CDR3 DNA reads as TGTGCCTGTGACAGCCTCCTGGGGGAGCCATCTATTTACACCGATAAACTCATCTTT. The encoded protein is CACDSLLGEPSIYTDKLIF.

For this clone: A far larger clone differs by one base, so this is likely a read error. Other DNA sequences in this sample translate to the same CDR3. The chain recombines TRDV2 with TRDJ2; 13 positions match TRDD3. CDR1 GEAIGNYY and CDR2 EKD come from the germline V gene. The CDR3 totals 17 residues. The CDR3 nucleotides read TGCGCCTGTGACACGTTAGCTACTGGGGGATACGGTAAACAACTCTTCTTT. This codes for CACDTLATGGYGKQLFF.

In its sample, this clone was seen a few times. For this DNA, TCRdb reports the protein of a much larger clone, which diverges at residue 17, most likely from a read error; the protein presented here is translated directly from the DNA. The same CDR3 also results from other DNA sequences found in this sample. The chain combines TRDV2 with TRDJ3; 8 positions match TRDD3. CDR1 and CDR2 (germline): GEAIGNYY, EKD. The CDR3 spans 19 residues. The CDR3 here is CACDTTGGYSSWDTRQIFF. The DNA of the CDR3 is TGTGCCTGTGACACCACTGGGGGCTATAGCTCCTGGGACACCCGACAGATATTTTTC.

For this clone: A far larger clone is a single base away, which makes a read error likely. Other DNA sequences of this sample code for an identical CDR3. This chain links TRDV2 with TRDJ1; TRDD3 aligns across 13 bases. CDR3 length equals 18 residues. J lost 0 bases, V lost 1 base, and 7 bases had no gene match. Germline-derived CDR1 and CDR2 are GEAIGNYY and EKD. The CDR3 DNA reads as TGTGCCTGTGACACGTTGACTGGGGGATACGAGAACACCGATAAACTCATCTTT. It codes for CACDTLTGGYENTDKLIF.

This clone was seen more than once but under ten times. Given a far larger clone just one base away, this is likely a sequencing read error. Other DNA sequences in this specimen translate into the identical CDR3. This chain uses TRDV2 with TRDJ3, with D possibly being TRDD2 or TRDD3 (5 bases each). The germline CDR1 and CDR2 sequences are GEAIGNYY and EKD. This CDR3 contains 19 residues. The CDR3 DNA reads TGTGCCTGTGACACCGCGAGTAGTCCTTCTGGCTGGGACACCCGACAGATGTTCTTC. Amino acid sequence: CACDTASSPSGWDTRQMFF.

There are a few counts of this clone. TCRdb shows a much larger clone's protein in place of this DNA's translation, and the two differ at residue 16, likely through a read error; the protein shown is translated from the DNA. This rearrangement joins TRDV2 to TRDJ3; 11 bases line up with TRDD3. The CDR3 spans 18 residues. Germline assignment: CDR1 GEAIGNYY and CDR2 EKD. In DNA form, the CDR3 reads TGTGCCTGTGACATACTGGGGGATAGTACCTGGGACACCCGACAGACGTTTTTC. It specifies CACDILGDSTWDTRQTFF.

To note about this clone: TCRdb records a much larger clone's protein for this DNA, with a difference at residue 13 that likely arises from a read error; the protein given is the translation of the DNA. The rearrangement links TRDV2 to TRDJ3; possible D gene TRDD3, 6 bases. CDR1 is GEAIGNYY, CDR2 EKD, per germline. The CDR3 spans 18 residues. For the CDR3, the DNA is TGTGCCTGTGACACCGTACTGGGACGAACCTGGGACGCCCGACAGATGTTTTTC. Its translation: CACDTVLGRTWDARQMFF.

On this clone: The protein TCRdb lists belongs to a much larger clone and differs from this DNA's translation at residue 16, which points to a read error; the protein shown is made from the DNA. The chain employs TRDV2 and TRDJ1; 10 nucleotides line up with TRDD3. The CDR3 consists of 18 residues. Germline values: CDR1 GEAIGNYY, CDR2 EKD. Here the CDR3 reads CACDTVDKTGGFTDKPIF. The CDR3 region has the DNA TGTGCCTGTGACACCGTCGACAAAACTGGGGGATTTACCGATAAACCCATCTTT.